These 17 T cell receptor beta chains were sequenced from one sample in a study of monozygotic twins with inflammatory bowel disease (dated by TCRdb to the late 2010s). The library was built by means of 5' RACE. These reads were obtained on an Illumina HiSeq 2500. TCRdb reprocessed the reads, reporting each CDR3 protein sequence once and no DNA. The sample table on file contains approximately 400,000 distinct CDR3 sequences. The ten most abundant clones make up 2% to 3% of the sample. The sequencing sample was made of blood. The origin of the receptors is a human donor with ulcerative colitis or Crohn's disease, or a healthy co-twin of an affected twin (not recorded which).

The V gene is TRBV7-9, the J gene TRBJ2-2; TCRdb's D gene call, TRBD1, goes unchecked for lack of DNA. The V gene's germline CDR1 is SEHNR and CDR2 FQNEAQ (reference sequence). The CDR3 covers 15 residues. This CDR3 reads CASSFAGTNTGELFF.

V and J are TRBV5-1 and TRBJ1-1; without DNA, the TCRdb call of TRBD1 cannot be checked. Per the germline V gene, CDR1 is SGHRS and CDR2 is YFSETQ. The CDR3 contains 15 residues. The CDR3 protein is CASSLRSGMNTEAFF.

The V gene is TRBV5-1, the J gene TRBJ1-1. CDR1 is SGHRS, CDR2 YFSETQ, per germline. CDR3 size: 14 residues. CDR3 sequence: CASSSETGNTEAFF.

CDR3 residues: CASSPAQVDTGELFF. The gene calls are TRBV18 and TRBJ2-2. This CDR3 region has 15 residues. CDR1 KGHSH and CDR2 LQKENI come from the germline V gene.

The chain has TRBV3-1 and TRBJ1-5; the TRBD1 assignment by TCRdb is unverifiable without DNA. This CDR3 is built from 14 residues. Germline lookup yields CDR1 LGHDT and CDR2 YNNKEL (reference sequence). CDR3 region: CASSQDMGAQPQHF.

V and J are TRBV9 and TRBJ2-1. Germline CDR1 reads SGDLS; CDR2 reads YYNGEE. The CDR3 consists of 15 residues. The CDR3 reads CASSVEGRPYNEQFF.

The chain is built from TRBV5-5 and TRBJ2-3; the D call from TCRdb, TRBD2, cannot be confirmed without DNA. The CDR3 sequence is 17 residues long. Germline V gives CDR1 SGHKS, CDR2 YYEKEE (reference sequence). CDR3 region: CASSSWTSGGFSDTQYF.

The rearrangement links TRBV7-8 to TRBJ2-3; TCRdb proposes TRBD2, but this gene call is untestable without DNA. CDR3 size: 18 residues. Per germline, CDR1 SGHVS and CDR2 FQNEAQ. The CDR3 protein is CASSLGSLAGYLLGTQYF.

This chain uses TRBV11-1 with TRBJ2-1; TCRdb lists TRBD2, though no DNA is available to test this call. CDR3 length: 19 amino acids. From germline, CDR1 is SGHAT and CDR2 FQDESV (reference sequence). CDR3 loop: CASSRTGTSSKKGYNEQFF.

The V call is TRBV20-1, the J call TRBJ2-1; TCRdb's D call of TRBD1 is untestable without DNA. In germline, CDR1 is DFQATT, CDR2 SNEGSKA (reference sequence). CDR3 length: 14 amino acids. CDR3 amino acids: CSAAGGQVGSEQFF.

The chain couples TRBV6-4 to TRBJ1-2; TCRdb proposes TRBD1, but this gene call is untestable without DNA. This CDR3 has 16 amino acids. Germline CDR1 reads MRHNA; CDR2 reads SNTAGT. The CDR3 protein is CASSDGPWTGQSGYTF.

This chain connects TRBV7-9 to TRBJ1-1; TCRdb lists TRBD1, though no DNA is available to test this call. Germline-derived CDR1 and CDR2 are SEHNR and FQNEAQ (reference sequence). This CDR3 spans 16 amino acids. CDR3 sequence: CASSSRPLGADTEAFF.

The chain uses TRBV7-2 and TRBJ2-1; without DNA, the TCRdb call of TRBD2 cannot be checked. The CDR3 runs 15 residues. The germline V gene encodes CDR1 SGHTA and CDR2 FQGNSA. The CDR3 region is CASSRKRGTYNEQFF.

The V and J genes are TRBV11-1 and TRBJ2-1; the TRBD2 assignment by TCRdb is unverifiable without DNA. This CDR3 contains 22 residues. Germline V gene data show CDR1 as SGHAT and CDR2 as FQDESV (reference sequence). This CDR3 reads CASSLAPPAGGRGLAGYNEQFF. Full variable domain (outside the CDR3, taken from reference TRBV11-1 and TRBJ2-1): EAEVAQSPRYKITEKSQAVAFWCDPISGHATLYWYRQILGQGPELLVQFQDESVVDDSQLPKDRFSAERLKGVDSTLKIQPAELGDSAMYLCASSLAPPAGGRGLAGYNEQFFGPGTRLTVL.

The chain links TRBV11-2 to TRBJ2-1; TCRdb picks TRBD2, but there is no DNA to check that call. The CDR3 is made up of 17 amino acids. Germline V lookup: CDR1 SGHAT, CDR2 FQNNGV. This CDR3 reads CASSLRGRATLYNEQFF.

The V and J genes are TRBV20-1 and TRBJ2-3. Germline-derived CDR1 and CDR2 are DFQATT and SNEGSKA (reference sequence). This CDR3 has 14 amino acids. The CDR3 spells CSARDSATTDTQYF.

CDR3 in amino acids: CSVGSLNTEAFF. V usage is TRBV29-1 and J usage is TRBJ1-1. This CDR3 region has 12 residues. The V gene's germline CDR1 is SQVTM and CDR2 ANQGSEA.